The present TCR beta chain was sequenced within a study of CD8 T cells in cerebrospinal fluid in Alzheimer's disease. Study outcomes and limitations: Alzheimer's patients were not enriched for EBV-specific clones, which were not the most expanded. Expanded clones of at least 3% were commoner in Alzheimer's patients than healthy subjects.

Germline lookup yields CDR1 MNHEY and CDR2 SVGAGI. The CDR3 has 15 residues. Its frequency marks this clonotype as large. Antigen: not known. TCRdb re-called the 10x single-cell sequencing reads and shows each CDR3 protein once, DNA omitted. The sample's table shows around 800 distinct CDR3 sequences. Neurodegeneration in patients was confirmed with biomarkers including neurofilament, amyloid-beta and tau. A live/dead marker was used to sort live CSF cells for droplet sequencing. The clonotype was recovered from a human donor with Parkinson's disease. Input material: cerebrospinal fluid. The rearrangement joins TRBV6-5 to TRBJ2-6. The CDR3 reads CASSLTLGGANVLTF.